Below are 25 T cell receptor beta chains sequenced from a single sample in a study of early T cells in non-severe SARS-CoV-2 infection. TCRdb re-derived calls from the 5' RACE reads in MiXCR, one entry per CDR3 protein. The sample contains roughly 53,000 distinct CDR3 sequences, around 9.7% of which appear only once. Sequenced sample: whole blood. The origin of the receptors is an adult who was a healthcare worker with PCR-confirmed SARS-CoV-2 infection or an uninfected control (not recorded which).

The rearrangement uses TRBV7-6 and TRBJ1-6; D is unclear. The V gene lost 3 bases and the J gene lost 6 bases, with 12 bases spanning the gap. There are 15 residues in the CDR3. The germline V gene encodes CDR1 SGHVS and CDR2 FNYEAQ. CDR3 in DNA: TGTGCCAGCAGCTTCGGCTCGGAGACTAATTCACCCCTCCACTTT. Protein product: CASSFGSETNSPLHF.

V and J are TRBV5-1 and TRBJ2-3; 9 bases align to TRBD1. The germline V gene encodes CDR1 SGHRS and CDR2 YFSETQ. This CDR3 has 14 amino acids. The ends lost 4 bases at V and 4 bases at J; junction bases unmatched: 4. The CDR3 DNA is TGCGCCAGCAGCCCGGGACAGGGTCCAGATACGCAGTATTTT. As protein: CASSPGQGPDTQYF.

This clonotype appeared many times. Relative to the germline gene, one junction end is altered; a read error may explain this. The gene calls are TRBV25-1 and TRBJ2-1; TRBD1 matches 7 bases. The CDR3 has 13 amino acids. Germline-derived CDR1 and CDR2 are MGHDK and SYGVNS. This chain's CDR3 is CASSLLRDSLKVF. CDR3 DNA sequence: TGTGCCAGCAGTCTACTCCGGGACAGTTTAAAGGTCTTC.

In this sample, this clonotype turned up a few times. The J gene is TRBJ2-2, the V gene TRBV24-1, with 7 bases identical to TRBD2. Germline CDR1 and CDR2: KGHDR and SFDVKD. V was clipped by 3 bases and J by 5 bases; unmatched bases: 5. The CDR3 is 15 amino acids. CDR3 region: CATSDPAGATGELFF. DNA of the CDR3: TGTGCCACCAGTGATCCCGCGGGAGCTACCGGGGAGCTGTTTTTT.

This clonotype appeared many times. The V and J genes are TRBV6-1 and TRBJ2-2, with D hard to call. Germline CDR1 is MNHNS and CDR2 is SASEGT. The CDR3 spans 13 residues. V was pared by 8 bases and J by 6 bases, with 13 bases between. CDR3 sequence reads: CASRALWAGELFF. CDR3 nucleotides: TGTGCCAGCCGGGCCCTGTGGGCCGGGGAGCTGTTTTTT.

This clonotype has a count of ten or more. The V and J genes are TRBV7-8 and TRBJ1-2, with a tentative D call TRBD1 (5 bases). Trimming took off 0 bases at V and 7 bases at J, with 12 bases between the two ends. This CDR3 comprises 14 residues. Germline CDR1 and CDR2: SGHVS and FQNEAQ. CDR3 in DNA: TGTGCCAGCAGCTTAGCATACAGGAGAGGTGGCTACACCTTC. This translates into CASSLAYRRGGYTF.

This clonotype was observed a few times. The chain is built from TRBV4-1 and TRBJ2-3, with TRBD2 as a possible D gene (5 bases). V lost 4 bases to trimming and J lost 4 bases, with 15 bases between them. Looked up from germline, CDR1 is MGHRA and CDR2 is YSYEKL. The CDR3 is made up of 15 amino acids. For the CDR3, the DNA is TGCGCCAGCAGCCTGCGAACAGCTAGCCCAGATACGCAGTATTTT. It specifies CASSLRTASPDTQYF.

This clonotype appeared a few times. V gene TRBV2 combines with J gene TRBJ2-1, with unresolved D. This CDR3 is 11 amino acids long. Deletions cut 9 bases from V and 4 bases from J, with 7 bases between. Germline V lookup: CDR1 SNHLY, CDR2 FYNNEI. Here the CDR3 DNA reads TGTGCCAGTACCTTATACAATGAGCAGTTCTTC. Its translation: CASTLYNEQFF.

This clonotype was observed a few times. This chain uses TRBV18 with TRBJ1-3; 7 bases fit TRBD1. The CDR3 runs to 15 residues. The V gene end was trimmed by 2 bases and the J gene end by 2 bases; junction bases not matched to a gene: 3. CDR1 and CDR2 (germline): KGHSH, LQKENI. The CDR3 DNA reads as TGTGCCAGCTCACCAGACAGGGTCACTGGAAACACCATATATTTT. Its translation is CASSPDRVTGNTIYF.

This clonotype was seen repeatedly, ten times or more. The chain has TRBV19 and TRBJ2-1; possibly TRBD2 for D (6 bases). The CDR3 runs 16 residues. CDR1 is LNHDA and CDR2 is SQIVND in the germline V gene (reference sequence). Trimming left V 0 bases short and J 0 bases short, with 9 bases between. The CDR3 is CASSIEGGDSYNEQFF. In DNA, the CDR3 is TGTGCCAGTAGTATAGAGGGGGGAGACTCCTACAATGAGCAGTTCTTC.

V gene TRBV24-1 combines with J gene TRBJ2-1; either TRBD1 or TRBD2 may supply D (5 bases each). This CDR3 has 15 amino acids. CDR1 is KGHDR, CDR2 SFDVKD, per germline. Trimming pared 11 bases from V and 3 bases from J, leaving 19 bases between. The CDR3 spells CAIHPPGRLYNEQFF. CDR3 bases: TGTGCCATACATCCCCCGGGACGGCTCTACAATGAGCAGTTCTTC.

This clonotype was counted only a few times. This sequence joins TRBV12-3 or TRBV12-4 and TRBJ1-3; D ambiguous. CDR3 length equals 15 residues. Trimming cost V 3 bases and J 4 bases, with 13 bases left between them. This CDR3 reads CASSLQIRRGNTIYF. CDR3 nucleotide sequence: TGTGCCAGCAGTTTGCAGATCCGCAGGGGAAACACCATATATTTT.

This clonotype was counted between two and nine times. CDR3 DNA sequence: TGCAGCGTTGTGGACGGGTATGAAGCTTTCTTT. This encodes CSVVDGYEAFF. V is TRBV29-1 and J is TRBJ1-1; D unclear. V lost 4 bases, J lost 7 bases, and 10 bases lay in between. The CDR3 is 11 residues long. CDR1 is SQVTM, CDR2 ANQGSEA, per germline.

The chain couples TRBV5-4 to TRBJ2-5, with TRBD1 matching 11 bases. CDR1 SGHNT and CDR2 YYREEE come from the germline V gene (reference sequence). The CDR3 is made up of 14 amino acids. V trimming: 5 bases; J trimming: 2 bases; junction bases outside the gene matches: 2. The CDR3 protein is CASSWDRGQETQYF. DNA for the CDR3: TGTGCCAGCAGTTGGGACAGGGGGCAAGAGACCCAGTACTTC.

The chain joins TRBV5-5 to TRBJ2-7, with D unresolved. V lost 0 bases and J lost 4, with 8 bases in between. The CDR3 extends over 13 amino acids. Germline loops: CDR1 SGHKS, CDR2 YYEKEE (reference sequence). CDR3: CASSLAVGYEQYF. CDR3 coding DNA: TGTGCCAGCAGCTTGGCCGTGGGGTACGAGCAGTACTTC. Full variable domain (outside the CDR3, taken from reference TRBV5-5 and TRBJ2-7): DAGVTQSPTHLIKTRGQQVTLRCSPISGHKSVSWYQQVLGQGPQFIFQYYEKEERGRGNFPDRFSARQFPNYSSELNVNALLLGDSALYLCASSLAVGYEQYFGPGTRLTVT.

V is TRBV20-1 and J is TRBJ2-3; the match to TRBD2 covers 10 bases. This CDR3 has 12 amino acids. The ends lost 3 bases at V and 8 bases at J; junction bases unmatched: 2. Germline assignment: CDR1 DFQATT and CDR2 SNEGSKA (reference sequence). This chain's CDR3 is CSASSSGGTQYF. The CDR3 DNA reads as TGCAGTGCTAGTTCTAGCGGGGGTACGCAGTATTTT.

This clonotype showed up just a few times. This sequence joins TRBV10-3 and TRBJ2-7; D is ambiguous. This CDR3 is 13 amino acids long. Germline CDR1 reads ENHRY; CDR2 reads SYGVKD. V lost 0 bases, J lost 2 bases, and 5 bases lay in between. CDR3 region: CAISESKTYEQYF. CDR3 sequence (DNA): TGTGCCATCAGTGAGTCGAAGACCTACGAGCAGTACTTC.

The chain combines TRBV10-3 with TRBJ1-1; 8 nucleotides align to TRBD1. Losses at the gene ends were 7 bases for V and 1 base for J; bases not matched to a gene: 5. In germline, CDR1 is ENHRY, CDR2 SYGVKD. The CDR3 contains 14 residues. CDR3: CAINQQGENTEAFF. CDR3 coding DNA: TGTGCCATCAACCAACAGGGGGAGAACACTGAAGCTTTCTTT.

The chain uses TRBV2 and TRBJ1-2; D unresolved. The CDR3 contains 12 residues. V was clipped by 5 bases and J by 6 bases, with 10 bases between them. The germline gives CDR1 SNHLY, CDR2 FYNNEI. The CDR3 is CASSLTSNGYTF. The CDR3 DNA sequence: TGTGCCAGCAGTCTAACCTCAAATGGCTACACCTTC. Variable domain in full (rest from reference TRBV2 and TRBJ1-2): EPEVTQTPSHQVTQMGQEVILRCVPISNHLYFYWYRQILGQKVEFLVSFYNNEISEKSEIFDDQFSVERPDGSNFTLKIRSTKLEDSAMYFCASSLTSNGYTFGSGTRLTVV.

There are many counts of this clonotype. The CDR3 loop is CASRPQGTPQETQYF. The DNA of the CDR3 is TGCGCCAGTCGTCCACAGGGAACCCCTCAAGAGACCCAGTACTTC. This rearrangement joins TRBV5-1 to TRBJ2-5; tentative D call: TRBD1 (6 bases). V gave up 8 bases and J gave up 2 bases, with 19 bases separating them. This CDR3 region has 15 residues. Germline CDR1 reads SGHRS; CDR2 reads YFSETQ.

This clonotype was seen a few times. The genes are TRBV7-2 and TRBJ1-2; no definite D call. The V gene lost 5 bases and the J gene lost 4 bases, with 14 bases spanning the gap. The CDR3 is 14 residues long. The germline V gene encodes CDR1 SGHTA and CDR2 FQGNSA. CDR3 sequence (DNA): TGTGCCAGCAGCCCCACGGCCCCAACCTATGGCTACACCTTC. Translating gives CASSPTAPTYGYTF.

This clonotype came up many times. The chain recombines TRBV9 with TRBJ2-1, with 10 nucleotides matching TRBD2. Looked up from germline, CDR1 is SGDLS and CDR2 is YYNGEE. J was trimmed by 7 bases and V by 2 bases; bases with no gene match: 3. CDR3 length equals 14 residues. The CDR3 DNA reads TGTGCCAGCAGCGTCTCTAGCGGGGGTAATGAGCAGTTCTTC. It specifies CASSVSSGGNEQFF.

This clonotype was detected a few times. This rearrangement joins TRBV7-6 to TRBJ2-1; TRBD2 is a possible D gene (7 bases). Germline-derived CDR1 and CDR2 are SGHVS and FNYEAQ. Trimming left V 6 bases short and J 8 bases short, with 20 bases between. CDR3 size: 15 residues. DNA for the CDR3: TGTGCCAGCAGTACTTTTGGGGGGGCGGCGGATGAGCAGTTCTTC. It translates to CASSTFGGAADEQFF. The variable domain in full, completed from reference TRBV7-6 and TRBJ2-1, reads GAGVSQSPRYKVTKRGQDVALRCDPISGHVSLYWYRQALGQGPEFLTYFNYEAQQDKSGLPNDRFSAERPEGSISTLTIQRTEQRDSAMYRCASSTFGGAADEQFFGPGTRLTVL.

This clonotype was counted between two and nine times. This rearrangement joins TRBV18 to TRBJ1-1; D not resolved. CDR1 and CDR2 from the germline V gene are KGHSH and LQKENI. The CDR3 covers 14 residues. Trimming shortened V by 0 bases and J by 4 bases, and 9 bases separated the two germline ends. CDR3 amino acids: CASSPPTVGTEAFF. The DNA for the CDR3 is TGTGCCAGCTCACCACCCACGGTAGGCACTGAAGCTTTCTTT.

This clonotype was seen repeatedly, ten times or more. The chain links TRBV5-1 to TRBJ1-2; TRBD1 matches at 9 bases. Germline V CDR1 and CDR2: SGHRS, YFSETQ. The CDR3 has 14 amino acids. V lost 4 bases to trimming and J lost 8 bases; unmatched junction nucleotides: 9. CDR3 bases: TGCGCCAGCAGCCCGGACAGGGGAAGTGCAGGCTACACCTTC. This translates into CASSPDRGSAGYTF. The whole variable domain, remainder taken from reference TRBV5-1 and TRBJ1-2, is KAGVTQTPRYLIKTRGQQVTLSCSPISGHRSVSWYQQTPGQGLQFLFEYFSETQRNKGNFPGRFSGRQFSNSRSEMNVSTLELGDSALYLCASSPDRGSAGYTFGSGTRLTVV.